Given below is one TCR beta chain in context. The entry originates in a study of blood T cells in healthy people across ages. A second PCR, run for about 6 to 11 cycles, used a sample-barcoded 5' primer plus a J-beta primer mix. Every sample produced at least 2.5 million CDR3-containing paired-end reads. One entry per CDR3 protein results from TCRdb running MiXCR on the 5' RACE reads. Seen here are about 670,000 distinct CDR3 sequences, around 38% observed once, and the top ten hold about 30%. There were healthy Caucasian individuals from Russia, aged roughly 6 to 90, serving as donors. Each sample yielded at least 6 million isolated PBMCs. Germline V lookup: CDR1 LGHNT, CDR2 FRNRAP. J gave up 6 bases and V 1 base, and 13 bases lay outside the gene matches. CDR3 size: 19 residues.

The V call is TRBV12-5, the J call TRBJ2-1, with 12 bases lining up with TRBD2. Sequenced material: blood. This TCR was sampled from a man older than 75 in good health. As DNA, the CDR3 is TGTGCTAGTGGTTTGGGCGCTAGCGGGGGGGCCTCTGGACCCAATGAGCAGTTCTTC. Encoded protein: CASGLGASGGASGPNEQFF.